This T cell receptor (beta chain) was captured by sequencing in a study of T cell responses to AZD1222 COVID-19 vaccine. Study-wide points: Spike-specific TCRs gained breadth and depth after people received two AZD1222 doses. Donor demographics were predominantly white British with a female majority; clonal diversity may be underestimated.

V gave up 2 bases and J gave up 4 bases, with 2 bases separating them. Germline CDR1 SEHNR, CDR2 FQNEAQ (reference sequence). The CDR3 runs 11 residues. Pooling of second doses given at about 4 or about 12 weeks was done. The data were produced by immunoSEQ multiplex PCR, yet TCRdb's version contains in-frame clones alone and is incomplete. Of under 110,000 clones listed, roughly 86% are singletons. On this clone itself: What it recognizes is unknown.

The starting material was peripheral blood, obtained 28 days after the second AZD1222 dose. The source of this sequence is an adult who received the AZD1222 COVID-19 vaccine. The rearrangement uses TRBV7-9 and TRBJ1-1, with D unclear. CDR3 nucleotides: TGTGCCAGCAGCTTAACCACTGAAGCTTTCTTT. Translation: CASSLTTEAFF. Full variable domain (rest looked up from reference TRBV7-9 and TRBJ1-1): DTGVSQNPRHKITKRGQNVTFRCDPISEHNRLYWYRQTLGQGPEFLTYFQNEAQLEKSRLLSDRFSAERPKGSFSTLEIQRTEQGDSAMYLCASSLTTEAFFGQGTRLTVV.